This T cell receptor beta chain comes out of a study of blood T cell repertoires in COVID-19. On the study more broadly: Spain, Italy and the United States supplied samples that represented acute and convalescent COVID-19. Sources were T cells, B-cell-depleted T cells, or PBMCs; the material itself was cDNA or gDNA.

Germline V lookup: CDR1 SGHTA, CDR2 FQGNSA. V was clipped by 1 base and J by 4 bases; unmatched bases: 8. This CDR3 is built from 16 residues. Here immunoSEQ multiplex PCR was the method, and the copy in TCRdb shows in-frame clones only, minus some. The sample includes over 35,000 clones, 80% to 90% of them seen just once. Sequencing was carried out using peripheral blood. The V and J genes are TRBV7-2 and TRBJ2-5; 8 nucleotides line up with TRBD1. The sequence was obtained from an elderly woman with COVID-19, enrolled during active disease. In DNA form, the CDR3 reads TGTGCCAGCAGCTTAGATGGCAGGGGGCGGAGAGAGACCCAGTACTTC. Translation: CASSLDGRGRRETQYF.